Listed here are 18 T cell receptor beta chains from one sample, sequenced in a study of T cell responses to AZD1222 COVID-19 vaccine. Sequencing was performed with immunoSEQ multiplex PCR; in TCRdb, only in-frame clones are kept and a portion is missing. The sample holds some 130,000 clones, 80% to 90% seen once. The input for sequencing was peripheral blood, taken on day 0 of AZD1222 vaccination. Source of these receptors: an adult in good health.

The chain carries TRBV7-2 and TRBJ2-1, with a weak D call TRBD2 (7 bases). The CDR3 is 19 amino acids. Trimming left V 1 base short and J 7 bases short, with 26 bases between. Germline assignment: CDR1 SGHTA and CDR2 FQGNSA. The CDR3: CASSLGRGGPSSVINEQFF. CDR3 coding DNA: TGTGCCAGCAGCTTAGGTAGGGGGGGCCCCTCGTCAGTTATTAATGAGCAGTTCTTC.

The chain couples TRBV5-1 to TRBJ2-2, with TRBD2 as a possible D gene (6 bases). Germline CDR1 SGHRS, CDR2 YFSETQ. Between the trimmed V and J ends, which lost 6 bases and 4 bases, there was a span of 16 bases. This CDR3 region has 15 residues. CDR3 sequence reads: CASTFGTFSTGELFF. The CDR3 DNA follows: TGCGCCAGCACCTTCGGGACTTTCTCCACCGGGGAGCTGTTTTTT.

The genes are TRBV5-1 and TRBJ1-1, with D possibly being TRBD1 (5 bases). With 4 bases removed from V and 8 bases from J, the gap between germline ends came to 15 bases. This CDR3 has 13 residues. Germline assignment: CDR1 SGHRS and CDR2 YFSETQ. The chain's CDR3 is CASSTSGAGEAFF. In DNA form, the CDR3 reads TGCGCCAGCAGCACCTCCGGGGCAGGGGAAGCTTTCTTT.

The gene calls are TRBV15 and TRBJ1-4; perhaps TRBD1 as D (6 bases). CDR3 length equals 15 residues. The germline V gene has CDR1 LNHNV and CDR2 YYDKDF (reference sequence). Trimming cost V 1 base and J 5 bases, with 11 bases left between them. Written as DNA, the CDR3 is TGTGCCACCAGCAGAGGTGGCCAGGGGAATGAAAAACTGTTTTTT. It translates to CATSRGGQGNEKLFF.

This chain's CDR3 is CASTPGTGELFF. In DNA, the CDR3 is TGCGCCAGCACTCCGGGGACCGGGGAGCTGTTTTTT. The chain couples TRBV10-2 to TRBJ2-2; perhaps TRBD2 as D (5 bases). Trimming left V 7 bases short and J 5 bases short, with 8 bases between. The germline gives CDR1 WSHSY, CDR2 SAAADI. The CDR3 length is 12 residues.

In this sample, this clone turned up a few times. The chain recombines TRBV30 with TRBJ1-5; D unresolved. V gave up 0 bases and J gave up 0 bases, with 15 bases separating them. The germline V gene encodes CDR1 GTSNPN and CDR2 SVGIG (reference sequence). The CDR3 is made up of 17 amino acids. The CDR3 loop is CAWSVRSSLPSNQPQHF. CDR3 in DNA: TGTGCCTGGAGTGTACGTAGTTCCCTTCCTAGCAATCAGCCCCAGCATTTT.

This chain joins TRBV9 and TRBJ1-3; D is possibly TRBD1 (6 bases). The germline V gene has CDR1 SGDLS and CDR2 YYNGEE. Trimming cost V 4 bases and J 4 bases, with 12 bases left between them. The length of the CDR3 is 14 residues. The CDR3 reads CASSPQGSGNTIYF. The CDR3 DNA is TGTGCCAGCAGCCCCCAGGGGAGCGGAAACACCATATATTTT.

V gene TRBV7-9 combines with J gene TRBJ1-2; TRBD1 matches 9 bases. V dropped 4 bases and J dropped 9; count of bases not matched to a gene: 6. The germline CDR1 and CDR2 sequences are SEHNR and FQNEAQ (reference sequence). This CDR3 spans 13 amino acids. The CDR3 region is CASSSGDRASYTF. CDR3 nucleotide sequence: TGTGCCAGCAGCTCCGGGGACAGGGCTAGCTACACCTTC.

The V gene is TRBV19, the J gene TRBJ1-3; D possibly corresponds to TRBD1 (6 bases). Trimming took 3 bases from V and 0 from J, leaving 12 bases between them. Germline V gene data show CDR1 as LNHDA and CDR2 as SQIVND (reference sequence). The CDR3 loop spans 16 amino acids. The CDR3 loop is CASSILPTGSGNTIYF. CDR3 DNA: TGTGCCAGTAGTATCCTCCCGACAGGCTCTGGAAACACCATATATTTT. The full variable domain, with the rest looked up from reference TRBV19 and TRBJ1-3, is DGGITQSPKYLFRKEGQNVTLSCEQNLNHDAMYWYRQDPGQGLRLIYYSQIVNDFQKGDIAEGYSVSREKKESFPLTVTSAQKNPTAFYLCASSILPTGSGNTIYFGEGSWLTVV.

The rearrangement links TRBV30 to TRBJ1-5; 12 nucleotides agree with TRBD1. The trim removed 4 bases at V and 1 base at J, leaving 8 bases unmatched. Per the germline V gene, CDR1 is GTSNPN and CDR2 is SVGIG (reference sequence). The CDR3 is 17 amino acids. The CDR3 DNA reads as TGTGCCTGGAAAACCGGGACAGGGGGCCTGAGCAATCAGCCCCAGCATTTT. Translation: CAWKTGTGGLSNQPQHF.

This chain links TRBV29-1 with TRBJ1-2; the D gene is possibly TRBD1 (6 bases). Germline loops: CDR1 SQVTM, CDR2 ANQGSEA. The CDR3 loop spans 12 amino acids. The germline V and J ends were trimmed by 6 bases and 7 bases, with 15 bases remaining between them. CDR3 nucleotide sequence: TGCAGCGTACAACAGGGAGGGATTGGCTACACCTTC. Its translation: CSVQQGGIGYTF.

The V and J genes are TRBV2 and TRBJ1-4; TRBD1 aligns across 7 bases. Per germline, CDR1 SNHLY and CDR2 FYNNEI. Trimming took 7 bases from V and 7 from J; bases not matched to a gene: 9. The CDR3 has 14 amino acids. Here the CDR3 reads CASTGEGAVEKLFF. CDR3 sequence (DNA): TGTGCCAGCACGGGGGAGGGGGCGGTTGAAAAACTGTTTTTT.

Concerning this clone itself: An end of the junction differs from the germline gene, which may be a read error. CDR3 residues: CASSLGRDGSF. The CDR3 DNA is TGTGCCAGCAGCTTAGGTAGAGACGGGAGCTTC. The genes are TRBV7-9 and TRBJ2-7; D might be TRBD2 (6 bases). The CDR3 loop spans 11 amino acids. The V gene's germline CDR1 is SEHNR and CDR2 FQNEAQ (reference sequence).

The chain couples TRBV5-3 to TRBJ2-7; 7 bases are shared with TRBD1. TRBV5-3 is labeled an ORF, and its function is uncertain. V dropped 2 bases and J dropped 2; count of bases not matched to a gene: 4. The CDR3 covers 14 residues. The CDR3 coding sequence is TGTGCCAGAAGCTTCACAGGGGCCACCTACGAGCAGTACTTC. Its translation is CARSFTGATYEQYF.

The rearrangement joins TRBV7-2 to TRBJ2-7; TRBD1 agrees at 8 bases. Per the germline V gene, CDR1 is SGHTA and CDR2 is FQGNSA. J was trimmed by 2 bases and V by 2 bases; bases with no gene match: 2. The length of the CDR3 is 14 residues. The CDR3: CASSLRDRTYEQYF. The CDR3 DNA reads as TGTGCCAGCAGCTTAAGGGACAGGACCTACGAGCAGTACTTC.

The genes are TRBV27 and TRBJ2-2, with D perhaps TRBD1 (6 bases). Germline V gene data show CDR1 as MNHEY and CDR2 as SMNVEV (reference sequence). The CDR3 is 17 residues long. Trimming shortened V by 2 bases and J by 6 bases, and 19 bases separated the two germline ends. The CDR3 DNA reads TGTGCCAGCAGTTTAGGGGGCCTGAATACTGTAGCCGGGGAGCTGTTTTTT. This encodes CASSLGGLNTVAGELFF.

The rearrangement uses TRBV11-3 and TRBJ2-3, with 9 positions matching TRBD2. CDR3 size: 14 residues. Trimming removed 6 bases from V and 2 bases from J; junction bases left unmatched: 3. Germline values: CDR1 SGHNT, CDR2 YENEEA. CDR3 protein: CASSSSGATDTQYF. The CDR3 coding sequence is TGTGCCAGCAGTTCTAGCGGGGCCACAGATACGCAGTATTTT.

The V call is TRBV27, the J call TRBJ1-2, with no clear D. Trimming took off 3 bases at V and 3 bases at J, with 8 bases between the two ends. CDR3 length: 13 amino acids. CDR1 and CDR2 (germline): MNHEY, SMNVEV (reference sequence). CDR3 bases: TGTGCCAGCAGTTTCATCTCGGACTATGGCTACACCTTC. Translating gives CASSFISDYGYTF.